A single sample gave rise to the 27 T cell receptor beta chains below, sequenced in a study of OX40 agonist ivuxolimab in advanced cancers. Only in-frame clones appear in the TCRdb table, and some are missing; sequencing was by immunoSEQ multiplex PCR. The repertoire has around 67,000 clones, almost 85% of them found once; the top ten carry 7.9%. The sample in question was CD4+ or CD8+ T cells sorted from blood, obtained in a trial of the OX40 agonist ivuxolimab. These receptors were obtained from an adult with an advanced solid tumor such as melanoma, head and neck, liver or kidney cancer.

This rearrangement joins TRBV10-3 to TRBJ1-2, with TRBD1 identical over 7 bases. V lost 2 bases, J lost 8 bases, and 5 bases stayed unmatched. The CDR3 covers 13 residues. From germline, CDR1 is ENHRY and CDR2 SYGVKD. CDR3 protein: CAISEPGQRGYTF. The DNA for the CDR3 is TGTGCCATCAGTGAGCCGGGACAGCGGGGCTACACCTTC.

This rearrangement joins TRBV7-9 to TRBJ2-7; maybe TRBD1 (6 bases). The germline gives CDR1 SEHNR, CDR2 FQNEAQ (reference sequence). This CDR3 region has 14 residues. The V gene lost 8 bases and the J gene lost 3 bases, with 17 bases spanning the gap. This CDR3 reads CASEGVGRNYEQYF. The CDR3, as DNA: TGTGCCAGCGAGGGGGTCGGGCGGAACTACGAGCAGTACTTC. Complete variable domain (other parts from reference TRBV7-9 and TRBJ2-7): DTGVSQNPRHKITKRGQNVTFRCDPISEHNRLYWYRQTLGQGPEFLTYFQNEAQLEKSRLLSDRFSAERPKGSFSTLEIQRTEQGDSAMYLCASEGVGRNYEQYFGPGTRLTVT.

The rearrangement joins TRBV10-3 to TRBJ2-5, with 7 bases identical to TRBD1. Germline assignment: CDR1 ENHRY and CDR2 SYGVKD. V lost 5 bases and J lost 7; bases outside the gene matches: 7. The CDR3 extends over 13 amino acids. CDR3 sequence reads: CAISSRGPGTQYF. The CDR3 DNA follows: TGTGCCATCAGTTCAAGGGGGCCGGGGACCCAGTACTTC.

As for this clone: Within the sample, other DNA sequences also encode this same CDR3. The J gene is TRBJ1-1, the V gene TRBV15, with D possibly matching TRBD1 (5 bases). Trimming left V 0 bases short and J 4 bases short, with 12 bases between. Germline V gene data show CDR1 as LNHNV and CDR2 as YYDKDF (reference sequence). This CDR3 contains 15 residues. DNA of the CDR3: TGTGCCACCAGCAGAGATCAACTGGGGGGCACTGAAGCTTTCTTT. This gives the protein CATSRDQLGGTEAFF.

A word on this clone: Relative to the germline gene, one junction end is altered; a read error may explain this. V is TRBV7-7 and J is TRBJ2-5; weak D call: TRBD1 (6 bases). The length of the CDR3 is 14 residues. Germline V lookup: CDR1 SSHAT, CDR2 FNYEAQ (reference sequence). This CDR3 is CASSSSGALETQYF. CDR3 DNA: TGTGCTAGCAGCTCCTCAGGGGCCCTAGAGACCCAGTACTTC.

A note on this clone: Other DNA sequences in the sample encode the same CDR3. The chain carries TRBV19 and TRBJ2-3, with D uncertain. Germline V gene lookup returns CDR1 LNHDA and CDR2 SQIVND (reference sequence). The V gene lost 5 bases and the J gene lost 6 bases, with 9 bases spanning the gap. The length of the CDR3 is 12 residues. This chain's CDR3 is CASSPSGDTQYF. CDR3 in DNA: TGTGCCAGTAGTCCCTCGGGCGATACGCAGTATTTT.

This rearrangement joins TRBV10-3 to TRBJ1-4, with TRBD1 identical over 8 bases. Per the germline V gene, CDR1 is ENHRY and CDR2 is SYGVKD. V shed 4 bases, J shed 8 bases, and the junction held 9 bases outside the gene matches. This CDR3 has 15 residues. The CDR3 is CAISGTGKVAEKLFF. The CDR3 DNA follows: TGTGCCATCAGTGGGACAGGGAAGGTGGCGGAAAAACTGTTTTTT.

There are a few counts of this clone. The chain recombines TRBV9 with TRBJ1-2; 7 bases align to TRBD1. The CDR3 length is 15 residues. V lost 3 bases to trimming and J lost 3 bases; unmatched junction nucleotides: 8. Germline CDR1 SGDLS, CDR2 YYNGEE. CDR3 region: CASSEGKGGDYGYTF. The CDR3 nucleotides read TGTGCCAGCAGCGAGGGAAAAGGGGGCGACTATGGCTACACCTTC.

V usage is TRBV7-2 and J usage is TRBJ2-1, with 7 bases lining up with TRBD2. Germline loops: CDR1 SGHTA, CDR2 FQGNSA. The V and J ends lost 4 bases and 2 bases, in that order; junction bases with no gene match: 5. The CDR3 extends over 15 amino acids. Written as DNA, the CDR3 is TGTGCCAGCAGCTCCGGGAGGATCCCCTACAATGAGCAGTTCTTC. Protein sequence: CASSSGRIPYNEQFF.

The V gene is TRBV9, the J gene TRBJ2-2; no definite D call. The CDR3 runs 12 residues. The germline gives CDR1 SGDLS, CDR2 YYNGEE. V dropped 0 bases and J dropped 9 bases, with 6 bases sitting between them. The CDR3 DNA reads as TGTGCCAGCAGCGTAGGCGGTTGGGAGCTGTTTTTT. Translated, it gives CASSVGGWELFF.

CDR3 region: CASSLPISGTGAHEQYF. The DNA of the CDR3 is TGTGCCAGCAGCTTACCTATTTCCGGGACAGGGGCCCACGAGCAGTACTTC. The chain carries TRBV7-9 and TRBJ2-7; 10 nucleotides align to TRBD1. The V segment lost 2 bases and the J segment 5 bases; nucleotides outside the gene matches: 12. CDR1 is SEHNR and CDR2 is FQNEAQ in the germline V gene (reference sequence). The CDR3 loop spans 17 amino acids. The full variable domain, with the rest looked up from reference TRBV7-9 and TRBJ2-7, is DTGVSQNPRHKITKRGQNVTFRCDPISEHNRLYWYRQTLGQGPEFLTYFQNEAQLEKSRLLSDRFSAERPKGSFSTLEIQRTEQGDSAMYLCASSLPISGTGAHEQYFGPGTRLTVT.

The rearrangement uses TRBV11-3 and TRBJ2-3, with 16 nucleotides matching TRBD2. CDR3 length: 20 amino acids. Germline-derived CDR1 and CDR2 are SGHNT and YENEEA. V was clipped by 5 bases and J by 2 bases; unmatched bases: 13. CDR3 in amino acids: CASSPHITGLAGGPTDTQYF. CDR3 coding DNA: TGTGCCAGCAGCCCGCACATAACGGGACTAGCGGGAGGGCCCACAGATACGCAGTATTTT.

This clone was seen more than once but under ten times. The V and J genes are TRBV5-4 and TRBJ1-1; D is perhaps TRBD1 (6 bases). Trimming took 3 bases from V and 8 from J, leaving 14 bases between them. CDR3 size: 13 residues. Per the germline V gene, CDR1 is SGHNT and CDR2 is YYREEE (reference sequence). CDR3 nucleotide sequence: TGTGCCAGCAGCTGGAAACAGGGATCAGAAGCTTTCTTT. Its translation is CASSWKQGSEAFF.

The gene calls are TRBV20-1 and TRBJ1-1; D not certain. The V gene lost 6 bases and the J gene lost 8 bases, with 13 bases spanning the gap. Germline CDR1 DFQATT, CDR2 SNEGSKA (reference sequence). This CDR3 region has 11 residues. Here the CDR3 DNA reads TGCAGTGCCCCCGGGCAGTTCGAAGCTTTCTTT. It translates to CSAPGQFEAFF.

The rearrangement links TRBV4-3 to TRBJ1-2; the match to TRBD1 covers 7 bases. Germline V gene sequence: CDR1 LGHNA, CDR2 YSLEER. There are 15 residues in the CDR3. The trim removed 0 bases at V and 3 bases at J, leaving 4 bases unmatched. This CDR3 reads CASSQDKGADYGYTF. DNA of the CDR3: TGCGCCAGCAGCCAAGATAAGGGGGCGGACTATGGCTACACCTTC.

The rearrangement uses TRBV4-2 and TRBJ1-2; TRBD1 matches 9 bases. The V gene's germline CDR1 is LGHNA and CDR2 YNFKEQ. The CDR3 loop spans 13 amino acids. V shed 3 bases, J shed 7 bases, and the junction held 3 bases outside the gene matches. The CDR3 reads CASSHGTGSGYTF. The DNA for the CDR3 is TGTGCCAGCAGCCACGGGACAGGGTCTGGCTACACCTTC.

The chain has TRBV5-6 and TRBJ1-1, with no clear D. CDR1 and CDR2 (germline): SGHDT, YYEEEE. This CDR3 contains 14 residues. V lost 0 bases, J lost 1 base, and 7 bases lay in between. The DNA for the CDR3 is TGTGCCAGCAGCTTGGAGGGTTGGAACACTGAAGCTTTCTTT. Translation: CASSLEGWNTEAFF.

This clone was found a few times. The chain combines TRBV18 with TRBJ1-6; the D gene is possibly TRBD1 (5 bases). The CDR3 is 15 residues long. The V gene's germline CDR1 is KGHSH and CDR2 LQKENI. Trimming removed 3 bases from V and 8 bases from J, with 14 bases in between. CDR3 nucleotide sequence: TGTGCCAGCTCACCTAAAGGGGATGGAGATTCACCCCTCCACTTT. Its translation: CASSPKGDGDSPLHF.

V gene TRBV5-4 combines with J gene TRBJ1-2, with unresolved D. Trimming stripped 0 bases from V and 6 bases from J, with 9 bases between. Germline CDR1 and CDR2: SGHNT and YYREEE (reference sequence). The CDR3 totals 13 residues. CDR3 sequence: CASSLEAVDGYTF. CDR3 coding DNA: TGTGCCAGCAGCTTGGAGGCAGTAGATGGCTACACCTTC.

This clone was observed a few times. V and J are TRBV15 and TRBJ2-1; D is unclear. In germline, CDR1 is LNHNV, CDR2 YYDKDF (reference sequence). The CDR3 consists of 15 residues. V dropped 3 bases and J dropped 4 bases, with 13 bases sitting between them. The CDR3 protein is CATSRAGSLYNEQFF. The CDR3 region has the DNA TGTGCCACCAGCAGGGCCGGATCGCTTTACAATGAGCAGTTCTTC.

This clone was observed a handful of times. The rearrangement uses TRBV19 and TRBJ1-6; the D gene is possibly TRBD1 (6 bases). The CDR3 runs 14 residues. Germline V gives CDR1 LNHDA, CDR2 SQIVND (reference sequence). Trimming took 2 bases from V and 7 from J, leaving 9 bases between them. In DNA, the CDR3 is TGTGCCAGTAGTATAACAGGGACGAATTCACCCCTCCACTTT. It codes for CASSITGTNSPLHF. Full variable domain (missing parts from reference TRBV19 and TRBJ1-6): DGGITQSPKYLFRKEGQNVTLSCEQNLNHDAMYWYRQDPGQGLRLIYYSQIVNDFQKGDIAEGYSVSREKKESFPLTVTSAQKNPTAFYLCASSITGTNSPLHFGNGTRLTVT.

The count of this clone is one. The chain recombines TRBV5-1 with TRBJ2-1, with 9 bases matching TRBD2. This CDR3 has 16 amino acids. The germline V gene encodes CDR1 SGHRS and CDR2 YFSETQ. The trim removed 2 bases at V and 8 bases at J, leaving 11 bases unmatched. The CDR3 DNA reads as TGCGCCAGCAGCTTTATGGCTAGCGGGGCTAGGGATGAGCAGTTCTTC. Protein sequence: CASSFMASGARDEQFF.

The gene calls are TRBV7-9 and TRBJ2-2; D gene uncertain. Trimming left V 5 bases short and J 5 bases short, with 12 bases between. CDR1 SEHNR and CDR2 FQNEAQ come from the germline V gene (reference sequence). This CDR3 is built from 14 residues. The chain's CDR3 is CASSPATGTGELFF. The CDR3, as DNA: TGTGCCAGCAGCCCAGCTACCGGGACCGGGGAGCTGTTTTTT.

V is TRBV18 and J is TRBJ2-5, with TRBD2 identical over 14 bases. Germline trimming cut 0 bases from V and 5 bases from J; bases unmatched to any gene: 11. The CDR3 runs to 19 residues. Germline V CDR1 and CDR2: KGHSH, LQKENI. The DNA of the CDR3 is TGTGCCAGCTCACCACCGTCGGGACTAGCGGGAGTCCTCCTCGAGACCCAGTACTTC. Residues: CASSPPSGLAGVLLETQYF.

The genes are TRBV28 and TRBJ2-7; no definite D call. V lost 8 bases, J lost 0 bases, and 5 bases lay in between. Per the germline V gene, CDR1 is MDHEN and CDR2 is SYDVKM. This CDR3 is built from 11 residues. CDR3 in amino acids: CASFNSYEQYF. For the CDR3, the DNA is TGTGCCAGCTTTAACTCCTACGAGCAGTACTTC. Full variable domain (outside the CDR3, taken from reference TRBV28 and TRBJ2-7): DVKVTQSSRYLVKRTGEKVFLECVQDMDHENMFWYRQDPGLGLRLIYFSYDVKMKEKGDIPEGYSVSREKKERFSLILESASTNQTSMYLCASFNSYEQYFGPGTRLTVT.

The chain employs TRBV30 and TRBJ1-5; 7 bases fit TRBD1. CDR3 length: 13 amino acids. The junction had 5 bases not matched to a gene; V was cut back by 4 bases and J by 5 bases. Germline loops: CDR1 GTSNPN, CDR2 SVGIG (reference sequence). Here the CDR3 reads CAWTQDRDQPQHF. CDR3 DNA sequence: TGTGCCTGGACCCAAGACAGGGATCAGCCCCAGCATTTT.

The gene calls are TRBV28 and TRBJ2-7; the D is unclear. V gave up 2 bases and J gave up 6 bases, with 11 bases separating them. Germline CDR1 reads MDHEN; CDR2 reads SYDVKM. The CDR3 has 13 residues. The CDR3 protein is CASSLPGPSEQYF. CDR3 in DNA: TGTGCCAGCAGTTTACCGGGTCCATCCGAGCAGTACTTC.